This is a list of T cell receptor beta chains from one sample in a study of shared clonotypes between healthy human individuals. TCRdb's copy holds only in-frame clones and misses some; the assay was immunoSEQ multiplex PCR. This sample has 2 million to 3 million clones, with 85% to 95% found just once. The sequencing sample was made of naive CD4+ T cells sorted from blood. These receptors all come from a man aged 18-30 years in good health. The CDR3 runs from the conserved cysteine through the conserved F or W. The D gene is left open where the match is weak. Expanded clones get a size class; other rows say once, few or many, or leave the size out.

>TRBV28|13|-|-|TRBJ2-7
CASSWTGLYEQYF
TGTGCCAGCAGTTGGACGGGTCTCTACGAGCAGTACTTC
>TRBV10-3|14|-|-|TRBJ2-5
CAISDSRGQETQYF
TGTGCCATCAGTGATTCTCGGGGCCAAGAGACCCAGTACTTC
>TRBV5-1|15|-|-|TRBJ1-5
CASSLEGRNHQPQHF
TGCGCCAGCAGCTTGGAGGGGAGAAACCATCAGCCCCAGCATTTT
>TRBV10-1|15|-|-|TRBJ2-5
CASSPSGTLGETQYF
TGCGCCAGCAGTCCCTCCGGGACACTAGGAGAGACCCAGTACTTC
>TRBV6-5|14|-|-|TRBJ2-1
CASSPGRRVDEQFF
TGTGCCAGCAGTCCCGGGAGACGCGTCGATGAGCAGTTCTTC
>TRBV18|15|TRBD1|-|TRBJ2-7
CASSPRRDRAGEQYF
TGTGCCAGCTCACCGCGTCGGGACAGGGCCGGCGAGCAGTACTTC
>TRBV7-2|15|TRBD2|-|TRBJ2-7
CASSPRLAGGGEQYF
TGTGCCAGCAGCCCTAGACTAGCGGGAGGGGGCGAGCAGTACTTC
>TRBV11-2|14|-|-|TRBJ1-1
CASSLGRENTEAFF
TGTGCCAGCAGCTTGGGCCGGGAAAACACTGAAGCTTTCTTT
>TRBV11-2|11|-|-|TRBJ2-7
CASSFEYEQYF
TGTGCCAGCAGCTTTGAGTACGAGCAGTACTTC
>TRBV23-1|15|TRBD1|-|TRBJ2-7
CASSPRDRGSDEQYF
TGCGCCAGCAGTCCACGGGACAGGGGATCAGACGAGCAGTACTTC
>TRBV5-1|14|TRBD1|-|TRBJ2-7
CASSLGGQSYEQYF
TGCGCCAGCAGCTTGGGGGGACAGTCCTACGAGCAGTACTTC
>TRBV6-1|14|TRBD1|-|TRBJ1-4
CASRGQGRGEKLFF
TGTGCCAGCAGGGGACAGGGGAGGGGGGAAAAACTGTTTTTT
>TRBV28|13|TRBD1|-|TRBJ2-3
CASNRGGTDTQYF
TGTGCCAGCAACAGGGGCGGCACAGATACGCAGTATTTT
>TRBV5-1|15|-|-|TRBJ1-2
CASSLERSEMSGYTF
TGCGCCAGCAGCTTGGAACGGAGCGAGATGAGCGGCTACACCTTC
>TRBV5-6|13|-|-|TRBJ2-3
CASSGGSTDTQYF
TGTGCCAGCAGCGGAGGGTCCACAGATACGCAGTATTTT
>TRBV2|14|-|-|TRBJ1-1
CASTPFKGDTEAFF
TGTGCCAGCACCCCCTTTAAAGGGGACACTGAAGCTTTCTTT
>TRBV7-2|14|TRBD2|once|TRBJ2-3
CASSPREVADTQYF
TGTGCCAGCAGCCCTCGGGAGGTGGCAGATACGCAGTATTTT
>TRBV30|11|-|-|TRBJ1-4
CAWKSNEKLFF
TGTGCCTGGAAATCGAATGAAAAACTGTTTTTT
>TRBV10-3|11|-|-|TRBJ1-1
CATTGNTEAFF
TGTGCCACGACAGGTAACACTGAAGCTTTCTTT
>TRBV5-4|16|TRBD2|-|TRBJ2-5
CASSLGTSGSAETQYF
TGTGCCAGCAGCTTGGGGACTAGCGGGAGTGCAGAGACCCAGTACTTC
>TRBV18|14|-|-|TRBJ2-5
CASSRDTLQETQYF
TGTGCCAGCTCACGCGACACTTTACAAGAGACCCAGTACTTC
>TRBV2|15|-|-|TRBJ2-3
CASSARGRITDTQYF
TGTGCCAGCAGTGCTCGAGGTAGAATTACAGATACGCAGTATTTT
>TRBV4-1|16|-|-|TRBJ1-2
CASSQDRSGFNYGYTF
TGCGCCAGCAGCCAAGATCGGTCAGGGTTTAACTATGGCTACACCTTC
>TRBV4-3|17|-|-|TRBJ2-3
CASSQEVGTEGTDTQYF
TGCGCCAGCAGCCAAGAGGTTGGGACGGAGGGGACAGATACGCAGTATTTT
>TRBV14|13|TRBD1|once|TRBJ2-7
CASSHRGSYEQYF
TGTGCCAGCAGCCACAGGGGGTCCTACGAGCAGTACTTC
>TRBV6-5|14|-|-|TRBJ2-7
CASRGSREGYEQYF
TGTGCCAGCAGAGGGTCCAGGGAAGGCTACGAGCAGTACTTC
>TRBV14|14|-|-|TRBJ1-6
CASSQDESYSPLHF
TGTGCCAGCAGCCAAGACGAGAGCTATTCACCCCTCCACTTT
>TRBV5-6|16|-|once|TRBJ1-5
CASSAGGRFSNQPQHF
TGTGCCAGCAGCGCGGGCGGGCGGTTCAGCAATCAGCCCCAGCATTTT
>TRBV10-3|13|-|-|TRBJ2-1
CAIGGTTYNEQFF
TGTGCCATCGGCGGGACGACATACAATGAGCAGTTCTTC
>TRBV6-6|14|-|-|TRBJ1-6
CASSYSPNNSPLHF
TGTGCCAGCAGTTACTCTCCGAATAATTCACCCCTCCACTTT
>TRBV19|13|-|-|TRBJ2-5
CASSDTGRQTQYF
TGTGCCAGTAGCGACACAGGGAGGCAGACCCAGTACTTC
>TRBV5-1|13|-|-|TRBJ2-1
CASSGTVNNEQFF
TGCGCCAGCAGCGGTACGGTGAACAATGAGCAGTTCTTC
>TRBV5-8|16|-|-|TRBJ2-7
CASSLVLGTSSYEQYF
TGTGCCAGCAGCTTGGTACTTGGGACATCATCCTACGAGCAGTACTTC
>TRBV27|19|-|once|TRBJ1-1
CASSFGSPGPPGVNTEAFF
TGTGCCAGCAGTTTTGGGAGCCCTGGGCCACCTGGGGTGAACACTGAAGCTTTCTTT
>TRBV5-1|15|-|-|TRBJ2-7
CASSLEGTKRHEQYF
TGCGCCAGCAGCTTGGAGGGGACAAAGCGCCACGAGCAGTACTTC
>TRBV20-1|10|-|-|TRBJ2-1
CSAKGNEQFF
TGCAGTGCTAAGGGGAATGAGCAGTTCTTC
>TRBV30|16|TRBD2|-|TRBJ2-3
CAWSKIAGGPGDTQYF
TGTGCCTGGAGTAAGATAGCGGGGGGGCCTGGGGATACGCAGTATTTT
>TRBV28|15|-|-|TRBJ1-3
CVTLDAGPSGNTIYF
TGTGTCACCTTGGACGCGGGTCCCTCTGGAAACACCATATATTTT
>TRBV11-2|14|-|once|TRBJ2-6
CASSPRGGANVLTF
TGTGCCAGCAGCCCCAGGGGTGGGGCCAACGTCCTGACTTTC
>TRBV30|13|TRBD1|few|TRBJ1-1
CAWTGTANTEAFF
TGTGCCTGGACCGGGACAGCGAACACTGAAGCTTTCTTT
>TRBV7-8|15|-|-|TRBJ1-6
CASSDRDAENSPLHF
TGTGCCAGCAGCGACCGGGACGCTGAGAATTCACCCCTCCACTTT
>TRBV18|14|-|-|TRBJ2-1
CASSPDRTDNEQFF
TGTGCCAGCTCACCCGACCGGACCGACAATGAGCAGTTCTTC
>TRBV5-1|18|TRBD1|-|TRBJ1-5
CASSPGTGGFRSNQPQHF
TGCGCCAGCAGCCCCGGGACAGGGGGGTTTAGAAGCAATCAGCCCCAGCATTTT
>TRBV28|11|-|-|TRBJ1-2
CASSLGQDYTF
TGTGCCAGCAGTTTGGGACAAGACTACACCTTC
>TRBV28|14|-|-|TRBJ1-1
CASSFRSMNTEAFF
TGTGCCAGCAGTTTCAGGAGTATGAACACTGAAGCTTTCTTT
>TRBV2|18|TRBD2|-|TRBJ2-2
CASTLQEGLAGGLGELFF
TGTGCCAGCACCCTCCAAGAGGGACTAGCGGGGGGTTTAGGGGAGCTGTTTTTT
>TRBV5-1|13|-|-|TRBJ2-5
CASSPEGGETQYF
TGCGCCAGCAGCCCTGAGGGAGGAGAGACCCAGTACTTC
>TRBV5-3|16|TRBD2|-|TRBJ2-7
CARSPLGTSGTGEQYF
TGTGCCAGAAGCCCCCTAGGGACTAGCGGGACGGGCGAGCAGTACTTC
>TRBV5-6|16|-|-|TRBJ2-2
CASSFRQVANTGELFF
TGTGCCAGCAGCTTCAGACAGGTCGCGAACACCGGGGAGCTGTTTTTT
>TRBV11-2|15|-|-|TRBJ2-7
CASSLPGTLSYEQYF
TGTGCCAGCAGCCTCCCCGGGACACTCTCCTACGAGCAGTACTTC
>TRBV7-9|14|-|few|TRBJ1-5
CASSLAAVNQPQHF
TGTGCCAGCAGCTTAGCGGCAGTTAATCAGCCCCAGCATTTT
>TRBV4-3|15|-|-|TRBJ2-7
CASSQTGGGFYEQYF
TGCGCCAGCAGCCAAACCGGAGGGGGCTTCTACGAGCAGTACTTC
>TRBV25-1|14|-|-|TRBJ1-1
CASSELGGHNEAFF
TGTGCCAGCAGTGAATTGGGGGGGCACAACGAAGCTTTCTTT